The text below deals with one T cell receptor beta chain. Each sample yielded at least 6.5 million isolated PBMCs. This record belongs to a study of blood T cells in healthy people across ages. The V end lost 4 bases, the J end lost 8 bases, and 8 bases lay between the germline ends. CDR3 length: 12 amino acids. Next came a second PCR, run for roughly 7 to 12 cycles, which used a sample-barcoded 5' primer along with a J-beta primer mix. TCRdb itself ran the 5' RACE reads through MiXCR, one entry per CDR3 protein. Among over 600,000 distinct CDR3 sequences listed, around 21% were seen once. The J gene is TRBJ2-2, the V gene TRBV12-3 or TRBV12-4; possible D gene TRBD2, 6 bases. The source is a man aged 70 or older in good health. The specimen sequenced was blood. CDR3 sequence (DNA): TGTGCCAGCAGTTCGAGCGGGGGGGAGCTGTTTTTT. Translated: CASSSSGGELFF.